The rows below give T cell receptor beta chains drawn from one sample of a study of blood T cell repertoires in COVID-19. Using immunoSEQ multiplex PCR, the repertoire was profiled, and TCRdb retains in-frame clones only, with some absent. In the table there are about 230,000 clones, around 90% of which are singletons. Sequencing was done on a sample of PBMCs or T cells enriched from blood (not recorded which). The receptor source for this set is a man aged 25 to 45 who had recovered from COVID-19. Both conserved end residues are part of each CDR3. D genes are given only for firm matches. Not every row has a clone size; where given, it reads once, few, many or a size class.

v_gene: TRBV4-1
len: 17
abundance: .
j_gene: TRBJ1-5
d_gene: .
CDR3aa: CASSPGRAREKNQPQHF
CDR3nt: TGCGCCAGCAGCCCCGGGCGGGCTCGGGAGAAAAATCAGCCCCAGCATTTT

v_gene: TRBV5-1
len: 15
abundance: .
j_gene: TRBJ2-7
d_gene: .
CDR3aa: CASSPQGRGSYEQYF
CDR3nt: TGCGCCAGCAGCCCCCAGGGGAGAGGGTCCTACGAGCAGTACTTC

v_gene: TRBV6-1
len: 15
abundance: .
j_gene: TRBJ1-2
d_gene: .
CDR3aa: CASSEAQGSGYGYTF
CDR3nt: TGTGCCAGCAGTGAAGCGCAGGGGTCGGGCTATGGCTACACCTTC

v_gene: TRBV25-1
len: 13
abundance: .
j_gene: TRBJ2-1
d_gene: .
CDR3aa: CASSETSYNEQFF
CDR3nt: TGTGCCAGCAGTGAGACTAGCTACAATGAGCAGTTCTTC

v_gene: TRBV5-1
len: 19
abundance: few
j_gene: TRBJ2-1
d_gene: TRBD2
CDR3aa: CASSPEGWRGGIYYNEQFF
CDR3nt: TGCGCCAGCAGCCCGGAAGGGTGGCGGGGGGGCATCTATTACAATGAGCAGTTCTTC

v_gene: TRBV30
len: 14
abundance: .
j_gene: TRBJ1-5
d_gene: .
CDR3aa: CAWSVAGDHQPQHF
CDR3nt: TGTGCCTGGAGTGTTGCAGGGGATCATCAGCCCCAGCATTTT

v_gene: TRBV5-4
len: 16
abundance: .
j_gene: TRBJ2-2
d_gene: TRBD1
CDR3aa: CASSLVATGGTGELFF
CDR3nt: TGTGCCAGCAGCTTGGTAGCGACAGGGGGCACCGGGGAGCTGTTTTTT

v_gene: TRBV28
len: 13
abundance: .
j_gene: TRBJ2-7
d_gene: .
CDR3aa: CASSPPSRVEQYF
CDR3nt: TGTGCCAGCAGTCCACCCTCTAGAGTCGAGCAGTACTTC

v_gene: TRBV18
len: 12
abundance: .
j_gene: TRBJ1-1
d_gene: .
CDR3aa: CASSPGREDAFF
CDR3nt: TGTGCCAGCTCACCTGGCAGGGAAGACGCTTTCTTT

v_gene: TRBV7-3
len: 14
abundance: .
j_gene: TRBJ2-3
d_gene: TRBD2
CDR3aa: CASSPLAGTDTQYF
CDR3nt: TGTGCCAGCAGCCCTCTAGCGGGGACAGATACGCAGTATTTT

v_gene: TRBV12-3/TRBV12-4
len: 12
abundance: once
j_gene: TRBJ2-3
d_gene: .
CDR3aa: CASSFNVGLQYF
CDR3nt: TGTGCCAGCAGTTTTAACGTGGGGCTCCAGTATTTT

v_gene: TRBV6-5
len: 15
abundance: .
j_gene: TRBJ1-6
d_gene: .
CDR3aa: CASSLGGAYNSPLHF
CDR3nt: TGTGCCAGCAGTTTGGGGGGTGCCTATAATTCACCCCTCCACTTT

v_gene: TRBV19
len: 15
abundance: .
j_gene: TRBJ1-1
d_gene: TRBD1
CDR3aa: CASTFLDRGLGEAFF
CDR3nt: TGTGCCAGTACTTTTCTGGACAGGGGCCTCGGTGAAGCTTTCTTT

v_gene: TRBV10-3
len: 14
abundance: .
j_gene: TRBJ1-5
d_gene: .
CDR3aa: CAISVSGSNQPQHF
CDR3nt: TGTGCCATCAGTGTATCAGGGAGCAATCAGCCCCAGCATTTT

v_gene: TRBV7-9
len: 13
abundance: .
j_gene: TRBJ1-5
d_gene: TRBD1
CDR3aa: CASSGQGDQPQHF
CDR3nt: TGTGCCAGCAGCGGACAGGGAGATCAGCCCCAGCATTTT

v_gene: TRBV2
len: 14
abundance: .
j_gene: TRBJ1-6
d_gene: .
CDR3aa: CASSGTDYNSPLHF
CDR3nt: TGTGCCAGCAGTGGGACAGATTATAATTCACCCCTCCACTTT

v_gene: TRBV5-4
len: 13
abundance: .
j_gene: TRBJ2-1
d_gene: .
CDR3aa: CASSLDQNNEQFF
CDR3nt: TGTGCCAGCAGCTTGGACCAGAACAATGAGCAGTTCTTC